This TCR beta chain was captured in a study of blood T cell repertoires in COVID-19. Study in general: Acute and convalescent COVID-19 specimens originated in the United States, Italy and Spain. The cDNA or gDNA used as material had been derived from T cells, B-cell-depleted T cells, or PBMCs.

Original processing notes: Reference gene primer amplification yielded estimated nucleated cell counts. Data came from immunoSEQ multiplex PCR; TCRdb stores just in-frame clones and leaves some out. The DNA gave D and trimming, while V, J and clone size come from that table. This sample has about 170,000 clones, with 84% found just once. The clonotype was recovered from a human donor with acute or convalescent COVID-19. The donor label of this sample is uncertain. The sequenced sample consisted of peripheral blood.

The CDR3 protein is CASSLLNARGFF. The CDR3 bases are TGTGCCAGCAGTTTACTTAATGCCCGAGGGTTCTTC. J is TRBJ2-1 and V is TRBV12-3 or TRBV12-4; D not resolved. V was cut by 2 bases and J by 15 bases, with 14 bases left in between. CDR3 length equals 12 residues.